This T cell receptor (beta chain) appears in the sequencing data of a study of immune evolution from preneoplasia to lung adenocarcinoma. Overall study: HLA loss of heterozygosity: roughly 6.6% AIS, around 16% MIA, about 35% ADC, none AAH.

Overall study results and limits: From normal lung to invasive adenocarcinoma, top clone frequencies appeared to decrease. Compared with EGFR-mutant or double wild-type lesions, KRAS-mutant nodules were more clonal.

The V and J ends lost 0 bases and 3 bases respectively, with 11 bases between them. Germline CDR1 reads MNHEY; CDR2 reads SVGAGI. The CDR3 is made up of 16 amino acids. Sequenced by immunoSEQ multiplex PCR; TCRdb stores in-frame clones only, minus some. The sample has several thousand clones; approximately 82% are singletons. On this clone: The antigen remains unidentified.

Sample: FFPE minimally invasive lung adenocarcinoma tissue. The chain carries TRBV6-5 and TRBJ2-2, with unresolved D. This receptor was obtained from an older donor with lung adenocarcinoma. Here the CDR3 reads CASSYSMARHTGELFF. CDR3 coding DNA: TGTGCCAGCAGTTACTCGATGGCAAGACACACCGGGGAGCTGTTTTTT.